The clone carrying this T cell receptor beta chain was detected only once. The record originates from a study of blood T cell repertoires in COVID-19. For the study at large: The cDNA or gDNA used as material had been derived from T cells, B-cell-depleted T cells, or PBMCs.

Trimming left V 7 bases short and J 5 bases short, with 12 bases between. The CDR3 runs to 12 residues. Germline-derived CDR1 and CDR2 are SGDLS and YYNGEE. Produced via immunoSEQ multiplex PCR; TCRdb's table is partial and in-frame only. There are roughly 220,000 clones in the sample; around 87% occur only once, and 9.5% to 13% lies in the top ten. Recruited during active infection, patients (from Seattle) were subsequently followed longitudinally. The sequenced sample was peripheral blood. J is TRBJ2-5 and V is TRBV9; D is possibly TRBD2 (6 bases). The receptor's source is a woman in her fifties or sixties with COVID-19, enrolled during active disease. Here the CDR3 DNA reads TGTGCCAGCGGCTCGGGAGTGGAGACCCAGTACTTC. Amino acid sequence: CASGSGVETQYF. The whole variable domain, filled in from reference TRBV9 and TRBJ2-5, reads DSGVTQTPKHLITATGQRVTLRCSPRSGDLSVYWYQQSLDQGLQFLIQYYNGEERAKGNILERFSAQQFPDLHSELNLSSLELGDSALYFCASGSGVETQYFGPGTRLLVL.